One sample yielded the 16 T cell receptor beta chains listed below, sequenced in a study of radiation and T cells in renal cell carcinoma. Profiling relied on immunoSEQ multiplex PCR, and the TCRdb table lists in-frame clones only, not all of them. The table lists roughly 80,000 clones, approximately 87% of them singletons. Time point given: blood 4 weeks post-SBRT, at nephrectomy. Treatment: 15 Gy SBRT to primary tumor, nephrectomy 4 weeks later. The specimen was blood, collected from a patient whose treatment included radiotherapy and nephrectomy. All receptors derive from a woman aged 55-69 years with renal cell carcinoma.

This clone was seen just once. This sequence joins TRBV29-1 and TRBJ1-4; TRBD1 matches at 7 bases. Germline V gene data show CDR1 as SQVTM and CDR2 as ANQGSEA. The CDR3 extends over 15 amino acids. The junction had 15 bases not matched to a gene; V was cut back by 6 bases and J by 8 bases. This chain's CDR3 is CSVAPPGIRGEKLFF. CDR3 bases: TGCAGCGTGGCCCCGCCAGGCATCAGGGGGGAAAAACTGTTTTTT.

The chain recombines TRBV7-2 with TRBJ2-1; the match to TRBD1 covers 12 bases. The CDR3 contains 14 residues. V shed 5 bases, J shed 9 bases, and the junction held 5 bases outside the gene matches. CDR1 is SGHTA and CDR2 is FQGNSA in the germline V gene. CDR3 coding DNA: TGTGCCAGCAGCAGGGGACAGGGGGCCTCTGAGCAGTTCTTC. Residues: CASSRGQGASEQFF.

The J gene is TRBJ1-6, the V gene TRBV28, with a possible D match to TRBD1 (6 bases). The CDR3 is made up of 14 amino acids. Between the trimmed V and J ends, which lost 2 bases and 7 bases, there was a span of 9 bases. Germline CDR1 is MDHEN and CDR2 is SYDVKM. The CDR3: CASSLGQGNSPLHF. Written as DNA, the CDR3 is TGTGCCAGCAGTTTAGGGCAGGGGAATTCACCCCTCCACTTT.

V is TRBV5-4 and J is TRBJ2-5; D tentatively fits TRBD1 or TRBD2 (5 bases each). The CDR3 sequence is 17 residues long. V was shortened by 6 bases and J by 9 bases, with 30 bases between the two germline ends. Germline values: CDR1 SGHNT, CDR2 YYREEE (reference sequence). The CDR3 reads CASTPGSEQAGSDPQYF. CDR3 DNA: TGTGCCAGCACTCCGGGATCGGAACAGGCAGGGTCAGATCCCCAGTACTTC.

CDR3 in amino acids: CASSWAGSYEQYF. The CDR3 DNA sequence: TGTGCCAGCAGTTGGGCGGGTTCCTACGAGCAGTACTTC. The chain employs TRBV27 and TRBJ2-7; TRBD2 is a possible D gene (5 bases). The V gene lost 4 bases and the J gene lost 1 base, with 8 bases spanning the gap. This CDR3 spans 13 amino acids. The germline V gene encodes CDR1 MNHEY and CDR2 SMNVEV (reference sequence).

V usage is TRBV28 and J usage is TRBJ1-5; TRBD1 agrees at 11 bases. Germline V gives CDR1 MDHEN, CDR2 SYDVKM. CDR3 size: 15 residues. With 5 bases clipped from V and 4 bases from J, the junction kept 4 bases outside the gene matches. Here the CDR3 DNA reads TGTGCCAGCAGTCGGACAGGGGGCAGAAATCAGCCCCAGCATTTT. Translation gives CASSRTGGRNQPQHF.

The chain combines TRBV28 with TRBJ2-7, with 9 bases fitting TRBD1. The V segment lost 5 bases and the J segment 4 bases; nucleotides outside the gene matches: 6. Germline CDR1 is MDHEN and CDR2 is SYDVKM. There are 14 residues in the CDR3. CDR3 nucleotides: TGTGCCAGCAGTCCGAGGACAGGGGTTTACGAGCAGTACTTC. It specifies CASSPRTGVYEQYF.

The chain combines TRBV11-2 with TRBJ2-7; tentatively, D is TRBD2 (5 bases). Trimming stripped 3 bases from V and 3 bases from J, with 12 bases between. Germline V lookup: CDR1 SGHAT, CDR2 FQNNGV. The CDR3 covers 14 residues. CDR3: CASSLDSLNYEQYF. CDR3 nucleotides: TGTGCCAGCAGCTTGGACTCTCTGAACTACGAGCAGTACTTC.

The table lists this clone with a count of one. The V gene is TRBV15, the J gene TRBJ2-2; the D gene is possibly TRBD2 (5 bases). V lost 3 bases, J lost 3 bases, and 5 bases lay in between. CDR1 and CDR2 (germline): LNHNV, YYDKDF (reference sequence). The CDR3 runs 13 residues. CDR3 loop: CATSREDTGELFF. The CDR3 DNA sequence: TGTGCCACCAGCAGGGAGGACACCGGGGAGCTGTTTTTT.

V usage is TRBV2 and J usage is TRBJ2-1, with 7 bases that match TRBD2. Germline V lookup: CDR1 SNHLY, CDR2 FYNNEI. This CDR3 is built from 15 residues. J gave up 7 bases and V 3 bases, and 9 bases lay outside the gene matches. The CDR3 region is CASSDSGFGGNEQFF. The CDR3 DNA is TGTGCCAGCAGTGACTCCGGGTTCGGGGGGAATGAGCAGTTCTTC.

The CDR3 sequence is CASRQGPVNEQFF. In nucleotides, the CDR3 is TGTGCCAGCCGACAGGGACCTGTCAATGAGCAGTTCTTC. J is TRBJ2-1 and V is TRBV19, with TRBD1 matching over 7 bases. The CDR3 runs to 13 residues. With 9 bases clipped from V and 6 bases from J, the junction kept 8 bases outside the gene matches. Germline V lookup: CDR1 LNHDA, CDR2 SQIVND (reference sequence).

This chain uses TRBV18 with TRBJ1-1, with D tentatively TRBD1 (5 bases). V was trimmed by 3 bases and J by 5 bases, leaving 19 bases between them. This CDR3 is 16 amino acids long. Germline V gene data show CDR1 as KGHSH and CDR2 as LQKENI. CDR3 nucleotides: TGTGCCAGCTCACCGGGGGGACCGGCCACGGGGACTGAAGCTTTCTTT. Translation: CASSPGGPATGTEAFF.

This chain links TRBV4-1 with TRBJ1-2, with 10 nucleotides matching TRBD1. This CDR3 spans 16 amino acids. CDR1 MGHRA and CDR2 YSYEKL come from the germline V gene. Trimming removed 1 base from V and 6 bases from J; junction bases left unmatched: 8. The CDR3 reads CASSQGYVGTGDGYTF. As DNA, the CDR3 is TGCGCCAGCAGCCAAGGGTATGTAGGGACAGGGGATGGCTACACCTTC.

This rearrangement joins TRBV7-2 to TRBJ2-7; a weak D match, TRBD2 (5 bases). The CDR3 extends over 15 amino acids. Germline V gives CDR1 SGHTA, CDR2 FQGNSA. The V and J ends lost 0 bases and 3 bases respectively, with 12 bases between them. CDR3 in DNA: TGTGCCAGCAGCTTAGCGTGGAGCGGCGTCTACGAGCAGTACTTC. The encoded protein is CASSLAWSGVYEQYF.

This clone was observed a few times. The chain carries TRBV30 and TRBJ2-3; TRBD2 is a possible D gene (6 bases). Per the germline V gene, CDR1 is GTSNPN and CDR2 is SVGIG (reference sequence). The V end lost 4 bases, the J end lost 4 bases, and 18 bases lay between the germline ends. This CDR3 is built from 15 residues. In nucleotides, the CDR3 is TGTGCCTGGAACCGGCGGGGCGCTGGGGCAGATACGCAGTATTTT. This gives the protein CAWNRRGAGADTQYF.

The V gene is TRBV10-3, the J gene TRBJ1-1; TRBD1 agrees at 9 bases. Germline loops: CDR1 ENHRY, CDR2 SYGVKD. The CDR3 totals 13 residues. V shed 7 bases, J shed 1 base, and the junction held 1 base outside the gene matches. CDR3 in amino acids: CAIMGQGNTEAFF. The CDR3 DNA sequence: TGTGCCATCATGGGACAGGGGAACACTGAAGCTTTCTTT.